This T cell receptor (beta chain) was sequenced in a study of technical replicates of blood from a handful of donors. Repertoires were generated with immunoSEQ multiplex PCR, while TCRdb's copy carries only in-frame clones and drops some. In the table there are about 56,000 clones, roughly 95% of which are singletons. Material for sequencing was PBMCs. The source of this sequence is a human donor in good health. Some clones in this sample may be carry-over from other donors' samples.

The CDR3 protein is CASSLADISGTSGGRDEQFF. The CDR3, as DNA: TGTGCCAGCAGCTTAGCGGATATATCCGGGACTAGCGGGGGACGGGATGAGCAGTTCTTC. The chain carries TRBV7-8 and TRBJ2-1; TRBD2 matches at 14 bases. V gave up 0 bases and J gave up 8 bases; unmatched junction bases: 15. This CDR3 is 20 amino acids long. Germline CDR1 and CDR2: SGHVS and FQNEAQ.